Presented here are 25 T cell receptor beta chains from one specimen sequenced in a study of blood T cell repertoires in COVID-19. This table comes from immunoSEQ multiplex PCR, and its TCRdb copy is limited to in-frame clones, with some not included. The profile shows 250,000 or so clones, 80% to 95% of them singletons. Sequenced material: PBMCs or T cells enriched from blood (not recorded which). Receptors were obtained from a man aged 40-50 years who had been exposed to COVID-19.

This clone was counted once. CDR3: CASSLYLAGAYEQYF. In DNA form, the CDR3 reads TGTGCCAGCAGTTTATACCTAGCGGGAGCATACGAGCAGTACTTC. J is TRBJ2-7 and V is TRBV28; 10 nucleotides align to TRBD2. Looked up from germline, CDR1 is MDHEN and CDR2 is SYDVKM. There are 15 residues in the CDR3. The trim removed 1 base at V and 4 bases at J, leaving 4 bases unmatched.

The chain links TRBV7-6 to TRBJ1-1, with D uncertain. Germline CDR1 and CDR2: SGHVS and FNYEAQ. The CDR3 runs 15 residues. V was pared by 2 bases and J by 4 bases, with 14 bases between. CDR3 in amino acids: CASSLWGSGGTEAFF. The CDR3 region has the DNA TGTGCCAGCAGCTTATGGGGTAGCGGTGGCACTGAAGCTTTCTTT.

To note about this clone: In the same sample, other DNA sequences code for this CDR3. Here the CDR3 reads CASRKLAGVDNEQFF. CDR3 bases: TGTGCCAGCCGGAAACTAGCGGGTGTTGACAATGAGCAGTTCTTC. This chain joins TRBV28 and TRBJ2-1; 9 bases agree with TRBD2. Germline V gives CDR1 MDHEN, CDR2 SYDVKM. V trimming: 8 bases; J trimming: 5 bases; junction bases outside the gene matches: 10. The CDR3 has 15 amino acids.

V usage is TRBV5-1 and J usage is TRBJ2-1; 7 bases match TRBD1. The CDR3 has 21 residues. Germline CDR1 and CDR2: SGHRS and YFSETQ. The V gene end was trimmed by 3 bases and the J gene end by 0 bases; junction bases not matched to a gene: 21. The DNA of the CDR3 is TGCGCCAGCAGCTCCCGGAGGACAGGTGCGGCTAGGATGAGCTCCTACAATGAGCAGTTCTTC. Protein product: CASSSRRTGAARMSSYNEQFF.

This rearrangement joins TRBV29-1 to TRBJ2-1; D is unresolved. This CDR3 region has 12 residues. Trimming pared 5 bases from V and 5 bases from J, leaving 10 bases between. The germline CDR1 and CDR2 sequences are SQVTM and ANQGSEA. The DNA for the CDR3 is TGCAGCGTTTTCGACAACCACAATGAGCAGTTCTTC. It encodes CSVFDNHNEQFF.

The table lists this clone with a count of one. The V and J genes are TRBV14 and TRBJ1-6; D not certain. In germline, CDR1 is SGHDN, CDR2 FVKESK. The CDR3 length is 13 residues. The V gene lost 0 bases and the J gene lost 13 bases, with 10 bases spanning the gap. The CDR3: CASSQDRDFPLHF. CDR3 sequence (DNA): TGTGCCAGCAGCCAAGATCGGGATTTTCCCCTCCACTTT.

This clone has a single count. The V call is TRBV28, the J call TRBJ2-7; 9 nucleotides align to TRBD1. Germline V gene lookup returns CDR1 MDHEN and CDR2 SYDVKM. The V gene end was trimmed by 3 bases and the J gene end by 4 bases; junction bases not matched to a gene: 7. This CDR3 has 15 amino acids. The CDR3 loop reads CASSFSGQGFYEQYF. The CDR3 DNA is TGTGCCAGCAGTTTCTCTGGACAGGGGTTTTACGAGCAGTACTTC.

J is TRBJ2-2 and V is TRBV21-1; whether TRBD1, the table's D call, matches the DNA was not checked. TRBV21-1 is shown as a pseudogene. The CDR3 totals 15 residues. The DNA for the CDR3 is TGTGCCAGCAGCGAGGAGAGACAGGGCACCGGGGAGCTGTTTTTT. As protein: CASSEERQGTGELFF.

The CDR3 protein is CASSYYQNNEQFF. CDR3 DNA: TGTGCCAGCAGTTACTATCAAAACAATGAGCAGTTCTTC. J is TRBJ2-1 and V is TRBV6-5; no firm D call. The CDR3 totals 13 residues. Trimming cost V 1 base and J 5 bases, with 6 bases left between them. Germline lookup yields CDR1 MNHEY and CDR2 SVGAGI.

This chain connects TRBV5-1 to TRBJ1-4, with 8 positions matching TRBD1. Trimming cost V 9 bases and J 3 bases; bases outside gene matches: 10. The CDR3 has 15 amino acids. Germline V CDR1 and CDR2: SGHRS, YFSETQ. CDR3 DNA: TGCGCCACCGCGACAGGGGCTACAGCTAATGAAAAACTGTTTTTT. This gives the protein CATATGATANEKLFF.

The rearrangement uses TRBV5-6 and TRBJ1-5; tentatively, D is TRBD1 (5 bases). Looked up from germline, CDR1 is SGHDT and CDR2 is YYEEEE. Trimming cost V 1 base and J 0 bases, with 11 bases left between them. The CDR3 runs to 16 residues. The CDR3: CASSLMLTDSNQPQHF. The CDR3 DNA reads TGTGCCAGCAGCTTGATGTTGACAGATAGCAATCAGCCCCAGCATTTT.

The chain is built from TRBV11-2 and TRBJ1-1; D is perhaps TRBD1 (5 bases). This CDR3 has 12 residues. CDR1 is SGHAT and CDR2 is FQNNGV in the germline V gene. V dropped 8 bases and J dropped 3 bases, with 10 bases sitting between them. The CDR3 loop reads CASGGDHTEAFF. In DNA, the CDR3 is TGTGCCAGCGGAGGGGATCACACTGAAGCTTTCTTT.

The chain recombines TRBV18 with TRBJ1-1, with D possibly being TRBD1 (5 bases). CDR1 is KGHSH and CDR2 is LQKENI in the germline V gene. The germline V and J ends were trimmed by 2 bases and 1 base, with 14 bases remaining between them. The CDR3 covers 16 residues. The DNA for the CDR3 is TGTGCCAGCTCACCAAACGCTCAGGGTGCGAACACTGAAGCTTTCTTT. It codes for CASSPNAQGANTEAFF.

J is TRBJ2-7 and V is TRBV6-2 or TRBV6-3, with 7 nucleotides matching TRBD1. CDR3 length: 14 residues. Per the germline V gene, CDR1 is MNHEY and CDR2 is SVGEGT. Losses at the gene ends were 5 bases for V and 4 bases for J; bases not matched to a gene: 8. CDR3 sequence (DNA): TGTGCCAGCAGTCTAGACAGGGTCTTTTACGAGCAGTACTTC. Its translation is CASSLDRVFYEQYF.

The chain employs TRBV7-2 and TRBJ1-5; no definite D call. The V and J ends lost 5 bases and 6 bases respectively, with 14 bases between them. Per the germline V gene, CDR1 is SGHTA and CDR2 is FQGNSA. The CDR3 runs to 14 residues. The CDR3 coding sequence is TGTGCCAGCAGCACTAGGTTCGGAGCTCAGCCCCAGCATTTT. Translated, it gives CASSTRFGAQPQHF. The whole variable domain, filled in from reference TRBV7-2 and TRBJ1-5, reads GAGVSQSPSNKVTEKGKDVELRCDPISGHTALYWYRQSLGQGLEFLIYFQGNSAPDKSGLPSDRFSAERTGGSVSTLTIQRTQQEDSAVYLCASSTRFGAQPQHFGDGTRLSIL.

The genes are TRBV28 and TRBJ2-7, with D possibly matching TRBD2 (7 bases). V was clipped by 4 bases and J by 3 bases, with 13 bases between them. Germline V gives CDR1 MDHEN, CDR2 SYDVKM. The CDR3 is 14 residues long. In nucleotides, the CDR3 is TGTGCCAGCAGTTCGGGGGAGGGGGTCTACGAGCAGTACTTC. Translated: CASSSGEGVYEQYF.

V is TRBV5-1 and J is TRBJ2-7, with D possibly TRBD1 on 5 matching bases. CDR3 length: 14 amino acids. CDR1 is SGHRS, CDR2 YFSETQ, per germline. V lost 0 bases, J lost 3 bases, and 10 bases lay in between. CDR3 sequence: CASSLGIGDYEQYF. The CDR3 nucleotides read TGCGCCAGCAGCTTGGGTATAGGGGACTACGAGCAGTACTTC.

This sequence joins TRBV3-1 (or the pseudogene TRBV3-2) and TRBJ2-1; D is possibly TRBD1 (6 bases). The V gene's germline CDR1 is LGHDT and CDR2 YNNKEL (reference sequence). Trimming pared 5 bases from V and 4 bases from J, leaving 15 bases between. The CDR3 runs 15 residues. CDR3 in DNA: TGTGCCAGCAGCGGCACAGGGAAACAGTACAATGAGCAGTTCTTC. This gives the protein CASSGTGKQYNEQFF.

The chain joins TRBV19 to TRBJ2-1; TRBD2 agrees at 10 bases. This CDR3 has 15 residues. After removal of 6 bases from V and 10 bases from J, the junction contained 12 bases not matched to a gene. Germline values: CDR1 LNHDA, CDR2 SQIVND (reference sequence). The CDR3 bases are TGTGCCAGTAGCCCCCTAGCGGGAGAGGTTCAGGAGCAGTTCTTC. This encodes CASSPLAGEVQEQFF.

In this sample, this clone turned up once. The rearrangement uses TRBV28 and TRBJ2-2; maybe TRBD1 (6 bases). The V and J ends lost 4 bases and 2 bases respectively, with 14 bases between them. This CDR3 is 16 amino acids long. Germline CDR1 and CDR2: MDHEN and SYDVKM. DNA of the CDR3: TGTGCCAGCAGTTCCTTCAAGACAGGCAACACCGGGGAGCTGTTTTTT. Its protein is CASSSFKTGNTGELFF.

The chain links TRBV27 to TRBJ2-7; TRBD1 is a possible D gene (5 bases). The CDR3 loop spans 11 amino acids. The germline V gene encodes CDR1 MNHEY and CDR2 SMNVEV (reference sequence). V lost 4 bases, J lost 7 bases, and 8 bases lay in between. The CDR3 loop reads CASSSGQEQYF. DNA for the CDR3: TGTGCCAGCAGTTCAGGACAAGAGCAGTACTTC.

The chain carries TRBV30 and TRBJ2-3, with 10 bases fitting TRBD1. J was trimmed by 4 bases and V by 3 bases; bases with no gene match: 7. Germline V lookup: CDR1 GTSNPN, CDR2 SVGIG (reference sequence). This CDR3 is 15 amino acids long. The CDR3 reads CAWSRGDRGADTQYF. The CDR3 bases are TGTGCCTGGAGCCGGGGGGACAGGGGTGCAGATACGCAGTATTTT.

This chain joins TRBV5-1 and TRBJ1-1; D unclear. The CDR3 runs 12 residues. Trimming removed 0 bases from V and 5 bases from J, with 5 bases in between. Germline CDR1 SGHRS, CDR2 YFSETQ. CDR3 in DNA: TGCGCCAGCAGCTTGGAGAGGACTGAAGCTTTCTTT. This gives the protein CASSLERTEAFF. The full variable domain, rest sourced from reference TRBV5-1 and TRBJ1-1, is KAGVTQTPRYLIKTRGQQVTLSCSPISGHRSVSWYQQTPGQGLQFLFEYFSETQRNKGNFPGRFSGRQFSNSRSEMNVSTLELGDSALYLCASSLERTEAFFGQGTRLTVV.

This chain joins TRBV18 and TRBJ1-2; the D is unclear. The V end lost 6 bases, the J end lost 5 bases, and 16 bases lay between the germline ends. CDR1 is KGHSH, CDR2 LQKENI, per germline. This CDR3 has 14 amino acids. This chain's CDR3 is CASSWEREEYGYTF. CDR3 bases: TGTGCCAGCTCTTGGGAGCGGGAGGAATATGGCTACACCTTC. Variable domain in full (rest from reference TRBV18 and TRBJ1-2): NAGVMQNPRHLVRRRGQEARLRCSPMKGHSHVYWYRQLPEEGLKFMVYLQKENIIDESGMPKERFSAEFPKEGPSILRIQQVVRGDSAAYFCASSWEREEYGYTFGSGTRLTVV.

This chain links TRBV27 with TRBJ2-1, with D possibly TRBD2 on 6 matching bases. The CDR3 spans 16 residues. CDR1 MNHEY and CDR2 SMNVEV come from the germline V gene (reference sequence). V was pared by 2 bases and J by 7 bases, with 18 bases between. DNA for the CDR3: TGTGCCAGCAGTTTAGGCTCCACCATGGCGGGAAATGAGCAGTTCTTC. Protein: CASSLGSTMAGNEQFF.